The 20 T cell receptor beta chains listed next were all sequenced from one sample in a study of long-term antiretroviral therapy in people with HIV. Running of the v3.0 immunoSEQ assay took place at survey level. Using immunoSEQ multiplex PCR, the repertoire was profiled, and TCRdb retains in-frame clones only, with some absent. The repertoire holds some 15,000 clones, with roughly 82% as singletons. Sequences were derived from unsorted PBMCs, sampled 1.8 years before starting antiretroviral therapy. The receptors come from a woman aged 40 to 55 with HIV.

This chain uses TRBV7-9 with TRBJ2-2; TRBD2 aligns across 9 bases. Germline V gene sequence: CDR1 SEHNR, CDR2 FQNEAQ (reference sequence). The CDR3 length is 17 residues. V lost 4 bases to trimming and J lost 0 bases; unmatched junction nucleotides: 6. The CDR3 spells CASSSGGTSSNTGELFF. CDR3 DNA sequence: TGTGCCAGCAGCTCCGGAGGGACTAGCTCGAACACCGGGGAGCTGTTTTTT. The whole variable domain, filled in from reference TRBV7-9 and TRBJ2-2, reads DTGVSQNPRHKITKRGQNVTFRCDPISEHNRLYWYRQTLGQGPEFLTYFQNEAQLEKSRLLSDRFSAERPKGSFSTLEIQRTEQGDSAMYLCASSSGGTSSNTGELFFGEGSRLTVL.

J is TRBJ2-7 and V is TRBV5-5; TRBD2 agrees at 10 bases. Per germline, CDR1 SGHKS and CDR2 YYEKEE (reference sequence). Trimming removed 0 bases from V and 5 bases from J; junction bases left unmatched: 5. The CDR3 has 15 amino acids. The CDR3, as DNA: TGTGCCAGCAGCTTGGTCCTAGCGGGAGAGGACGAGCAGTACTTC. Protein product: CASSLVLAGEDEQYF.

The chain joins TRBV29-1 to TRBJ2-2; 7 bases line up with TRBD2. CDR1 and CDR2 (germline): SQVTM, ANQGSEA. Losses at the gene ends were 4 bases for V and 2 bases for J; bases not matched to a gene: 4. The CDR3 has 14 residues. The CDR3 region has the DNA TGCAGCGTTGGAGGGAGGGGAAACACCGGGGAGCTGTTTTTT. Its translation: CSVGGRGNTGELFF.

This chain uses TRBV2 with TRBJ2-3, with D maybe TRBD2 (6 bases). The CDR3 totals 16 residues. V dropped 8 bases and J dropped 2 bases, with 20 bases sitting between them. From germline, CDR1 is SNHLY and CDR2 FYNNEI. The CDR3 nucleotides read TGTGCCAGCGGGGTGGGACTTGAGGGCCCCACAGATACGCAGTATTTT. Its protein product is CASGVGLEGPTDTQYF.

The CDR3 nucleotides read TGTGCCAGCAGCTTTCAGGACAGGGTATCCTACGAGCAGTACTTC. Protein product: CASSFQDRVSYEQYF. This chain links TRBV5-6 with TRBJ2-7; 8 bases agree with TRBD1. Germline V gene lookup returns CDR1 SGHDT and CDR2 YYEEEE. V was pared by 2 bases and J by 1 base, with 5 bases of the junction left unmatched. The CDR3 sequence is 15 residues long. Based on the CDR3 plus reference TRBV5-6 and TRBJ2-7, the full variable domain is DAGVTQSPTHLIKTRGQQVTLRCSPKSGHDTVSWYQQALGQGPQFIFQYYEEEERQRGNFPDRFSGHQFPNYSSELNVNALLLGDSALYLCASSFQDRVSYEQYFGPGTRLTVT.

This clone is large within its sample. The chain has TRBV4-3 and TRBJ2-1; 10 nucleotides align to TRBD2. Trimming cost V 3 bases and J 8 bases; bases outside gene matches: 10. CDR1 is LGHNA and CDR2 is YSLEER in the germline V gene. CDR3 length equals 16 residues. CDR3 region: CASSQDGTSVSDEQFF. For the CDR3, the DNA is TGCGCCAGCAGCCAGGACGGGACTAGCGTTAGCGATGAGCAGTTCTTC.

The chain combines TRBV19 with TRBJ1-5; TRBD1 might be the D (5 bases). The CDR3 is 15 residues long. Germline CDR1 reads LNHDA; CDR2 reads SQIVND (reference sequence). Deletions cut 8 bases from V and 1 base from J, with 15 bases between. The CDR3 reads CASGDWRDSNQPQHF. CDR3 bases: TGTGCCAGTGGCGATTGGCGGGACAGCAATCAGCCCCAGCATTTT. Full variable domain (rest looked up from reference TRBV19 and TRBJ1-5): DGGITQSPKYLFRKEGQNVTLSCEQNLNHDAMYWYRQDPGQGLRLIYYSQIVNDFQKGDIAEGYSVSREKKESFPLTVTSAQKNPTAFYLCASGDWRDSNQPQHFGDGTRLSIL.

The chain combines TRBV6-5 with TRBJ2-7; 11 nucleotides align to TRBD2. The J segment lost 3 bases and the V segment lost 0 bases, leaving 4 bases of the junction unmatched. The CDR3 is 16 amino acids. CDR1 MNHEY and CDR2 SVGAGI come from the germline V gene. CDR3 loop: CASSYSTSGRIYEQYF. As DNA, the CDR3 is TGTGCCAGCAGTTACTCCACTAGCGGGAGAATCTACGAGCAGTACTTC.

The DNA for the CDR3 is TGTGCCAGCAGCTCAAAGCTACAGGGACCTAATGAAAAACTGTTTTTT. Translated, it gives CASSSKLQGPNEKLFF. The chain links TRBV5-4 to TRBJ1-4; a possible D gene is TRBD1 (6 bases). CDR1 is SGHNT and CDR2 is YYREEE in the germline V gene (reference sequence). This CDR3 has 16 residues. Trimming cost V 3 bases and J 3 bases, with 15 bases left between them.

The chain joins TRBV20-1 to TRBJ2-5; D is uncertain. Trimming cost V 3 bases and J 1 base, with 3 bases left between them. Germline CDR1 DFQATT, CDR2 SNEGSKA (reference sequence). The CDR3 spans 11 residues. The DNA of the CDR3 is TGCAGTGCTAGTCTCCAAGAGACCCAGTACTTC. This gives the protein CSASLQETQYF.

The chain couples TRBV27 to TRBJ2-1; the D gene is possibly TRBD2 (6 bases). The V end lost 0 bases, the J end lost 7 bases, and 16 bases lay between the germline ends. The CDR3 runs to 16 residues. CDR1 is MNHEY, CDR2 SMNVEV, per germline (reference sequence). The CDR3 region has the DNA TGTGCCAGCAGTTTATCGTTAGTAGCGGCCCTAAATGAGCAGTTCTTC. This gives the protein CASSLSLVAALNEQFF.

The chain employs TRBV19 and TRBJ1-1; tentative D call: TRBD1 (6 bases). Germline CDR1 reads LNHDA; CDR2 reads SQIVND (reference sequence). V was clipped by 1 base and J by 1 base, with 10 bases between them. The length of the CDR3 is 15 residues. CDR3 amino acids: CASSIGDRRNTEAFF. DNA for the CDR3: TGTGCCAGTAGTATAGGAGACAGGAGGAACACTGAAGCTTTCTTT.

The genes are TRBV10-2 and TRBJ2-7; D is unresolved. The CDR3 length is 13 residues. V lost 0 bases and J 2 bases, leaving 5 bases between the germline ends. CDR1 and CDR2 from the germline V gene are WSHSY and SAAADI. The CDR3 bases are TGCGCCAGCAGTGAGTCGCGGACCTACGAGCAGTACTTC. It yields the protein CASSESRTYEQYF.

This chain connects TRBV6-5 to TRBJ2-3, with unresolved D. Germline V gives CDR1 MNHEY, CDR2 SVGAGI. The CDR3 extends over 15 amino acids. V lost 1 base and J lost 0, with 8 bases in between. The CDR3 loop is CASSYYAGSTDTQYF. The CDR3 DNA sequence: TGTGCCAGCAGTTACTACGCAGGCAGCACAGATACGCAGTATTTT.

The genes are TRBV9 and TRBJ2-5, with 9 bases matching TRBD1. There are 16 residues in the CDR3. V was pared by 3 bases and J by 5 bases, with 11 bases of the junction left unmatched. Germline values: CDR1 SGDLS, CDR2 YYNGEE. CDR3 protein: CASSGTGGAGLETQYF. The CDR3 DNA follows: TGTGCCAGCAGCGGAACAGGGGGCGCCGGGTTGGAGACCCAGTACTTC.

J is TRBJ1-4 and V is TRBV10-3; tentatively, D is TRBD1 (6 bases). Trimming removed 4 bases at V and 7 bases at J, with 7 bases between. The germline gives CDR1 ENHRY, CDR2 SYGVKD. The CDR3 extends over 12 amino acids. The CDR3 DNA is TGTGCCATCAGTGGAGGGGGTGAAAAACTGTTTTTT. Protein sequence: CAISGGGEKLFF.

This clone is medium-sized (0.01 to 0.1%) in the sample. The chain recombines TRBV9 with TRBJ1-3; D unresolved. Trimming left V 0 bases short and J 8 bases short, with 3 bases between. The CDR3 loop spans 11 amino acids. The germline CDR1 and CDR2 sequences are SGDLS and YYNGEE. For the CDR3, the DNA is TGTGCCAGCAGCGTAGATGACACCATATATTTT. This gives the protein CASSVDDTIYF.

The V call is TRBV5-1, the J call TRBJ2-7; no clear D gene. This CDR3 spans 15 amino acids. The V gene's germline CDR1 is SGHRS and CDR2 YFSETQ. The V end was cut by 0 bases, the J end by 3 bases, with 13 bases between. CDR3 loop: CASSLAEHPNYEQYF. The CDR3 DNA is TGCGCCAGCAGCTTGGCCGAACACCCTAACTACGAGCAGTACTTC.

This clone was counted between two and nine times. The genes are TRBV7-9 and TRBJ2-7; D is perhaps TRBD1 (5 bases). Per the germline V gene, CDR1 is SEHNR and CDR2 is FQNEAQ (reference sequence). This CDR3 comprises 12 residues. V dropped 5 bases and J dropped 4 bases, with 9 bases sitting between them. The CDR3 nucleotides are TGTGCCAGCAGCCTAACAGGATACGAGCAGTACTTC. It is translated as CASSLTGYEQYF.

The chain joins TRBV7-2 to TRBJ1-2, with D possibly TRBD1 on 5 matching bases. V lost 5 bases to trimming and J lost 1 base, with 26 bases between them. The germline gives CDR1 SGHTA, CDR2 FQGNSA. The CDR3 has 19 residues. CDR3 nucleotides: TGTGCCAGCAGCGACAGACTTCTTCCAGGGAGAACCTATAACTATGGCTACACCTTC. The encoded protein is CASSDRLLPGRTYNYGYTF. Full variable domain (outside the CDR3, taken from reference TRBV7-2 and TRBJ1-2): GAGVSQSPSNKVTEKGKDVELRCDPISGHTALYWYRQSLGQGLEFLIYFQGNSAPDKSGLPSDRFSAERTGGSVSTLTIQRTQQEDSAVYLCASSDRLLPGRTYNYGYTFGSGTRLTVV.